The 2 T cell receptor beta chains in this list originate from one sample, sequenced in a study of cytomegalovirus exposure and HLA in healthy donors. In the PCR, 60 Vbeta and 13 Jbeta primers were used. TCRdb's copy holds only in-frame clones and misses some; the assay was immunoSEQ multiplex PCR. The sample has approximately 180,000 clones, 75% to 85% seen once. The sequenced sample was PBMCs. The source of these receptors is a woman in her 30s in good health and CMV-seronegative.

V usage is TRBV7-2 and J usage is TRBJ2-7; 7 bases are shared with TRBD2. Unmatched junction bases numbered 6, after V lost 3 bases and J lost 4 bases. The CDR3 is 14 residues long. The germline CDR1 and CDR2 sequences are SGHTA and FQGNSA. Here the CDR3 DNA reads TGTGCCAGCAGCTTTACTAGCGCCATATACGAGCAGTACTTC. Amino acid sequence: CASSFTSAIYEQYF.

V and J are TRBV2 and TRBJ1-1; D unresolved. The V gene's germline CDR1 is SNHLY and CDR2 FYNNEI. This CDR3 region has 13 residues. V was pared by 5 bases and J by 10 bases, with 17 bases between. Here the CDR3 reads CASSTHSPRGAFF. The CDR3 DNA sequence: TGTGCCAGCAGTACACACTCCCCGCGGGGAGCTTTCTTT.